This paragraph covers one T cell receptor (beta chain) sequence. Its antigen is as yet unknown. Mismatch with germline at one junction end may stem from a read error. This CDR3 region has 11 residues. Germline loops: CDR1 MNHEY, CDR2 SVGAGI. This specimen comes from a study of OX40 agonist ivuxolimab in advanced cancers. Study summary: Checkpoint inhibitors had been given previously to over 30% of patients. Whole-study results and caveats: Nonresponders, in some cases, also had low normalized T-cell clonal expansion.

Measured with immunoSEQ multiplex PCR; TCRdb has only the in-frame clones, and not every one. Among around 36,000 clones listed, nearly 85% were seen once. The receptor comes from an adult with an advanced solid tumor such as melanoma, head and neck, liver or kidney cancer. The sample in question was CD4+ or CD8+ T cells sorted from blood, obtained in a trial of the OX40 agonist ivuxolimab. The V and J genes are TRBV6-5 and TRBJ2-5; no firm D call. Here the CDR3 reads CAGSVGETQYF. The CDR3 region has the DNA TGTGCCGGCAGTGTCGGAGAGACCCAGTACTTC.